The present TCR beta chain was sequenced within a study of shared clonotypes between healthy human individuals. Points on this clone: Its target is unknown.

Notes on the study in general: Estimated richness was generally greater in naive than memory subsets. Clonotypes that were shared across a handful of donors made up around 5% of naive CD4 clonotypes.

Germline assignment: CDR1 LNHNV and CDR2 YYDKDF (reference sequence). This CDR3 has 16 residues. V was clipped by 0 bases and J by 4 bases; unmatched bases: 7. The authors ran the assay at deep level. Repertoires were generated with immunoSEQ multiplex PCR, while TCRdb's copy carries only in-frame clones and drops some. The sample holds roughly 2,300,000 clones, under 95% seen once. Splitting the CD4+ cells yielded a CD45RA+ naive subset and a CD45RA-negative memory subset. V usage is TRBV15 and J usage is TRBJ1-1; 8 nucleotides agree with TRBD1. The receptor was derived from a man aged 18 to 30 in good health. Some clones in this sample may be carry-over from other donors' samples. Specimen: naive CD4+ T cells from PBMCs. The subset denotes: CD45RA+ positively selected. The CDR3 spells CATSRDRGTGGTEAFF. DNA for the CDR3: TGTGCCACCAGCAGAGATCGCGGGACAGGAGGCACTGAAGCTTTCTTT. Full variable domain (missing parts from reference TRBV15 and TRBJ1-1): DAMVIQNPRYQVTQFGKPVTLSCSQTLNHNVMYWYQQKSSQAPKLLFHYYDKDFNNEADTPDNFQSRRPNTSFCFLDIRSPGLGDTAMYLCATSRDRGTGGTEAFFGQGTRLTVV.